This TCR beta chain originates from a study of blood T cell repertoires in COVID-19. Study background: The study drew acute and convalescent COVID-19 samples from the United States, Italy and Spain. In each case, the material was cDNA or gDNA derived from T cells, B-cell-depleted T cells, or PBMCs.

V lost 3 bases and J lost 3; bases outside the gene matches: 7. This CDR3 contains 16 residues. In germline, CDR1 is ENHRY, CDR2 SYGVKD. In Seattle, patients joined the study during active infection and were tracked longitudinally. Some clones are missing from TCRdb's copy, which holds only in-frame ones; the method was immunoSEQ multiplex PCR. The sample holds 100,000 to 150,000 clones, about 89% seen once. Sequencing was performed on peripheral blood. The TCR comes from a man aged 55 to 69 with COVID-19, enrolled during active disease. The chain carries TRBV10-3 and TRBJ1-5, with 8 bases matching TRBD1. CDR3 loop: CAISDPGQENNQPQHF. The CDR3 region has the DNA TGTGCCATCAGTGATCCGGGACAGGAAAACAATCAGCCCCAGCATTTT.